The sequence of this T cell receptor beta chain was determined in a study of response to subunit inactivated influenza vaccine. Study-level findings and limits: That few new T cells are recruited by each seasonal influenza vaccination was the authors' suggestion.

TCRdb processed the RT-PCR reads anew with MiXCR; each CDR3 protein has one entry. The data hold about half a million distinct CDR3 sequences, with 9.5% to 13% observed a single time. This clonotype was recorded many times. The antigen is undetermined. Trimming removed 6 bases from V and 1 base from J, with 9 bases in between. The CDR3 covers 13 residues. Germline assignment: CDR1 WSHSY and CDR2 SAAADI. This clonotype was sampled from a man aged 50-59 years who received an inactivated influenza vaccine. Sample: PBMCs from blood, taken 45 days after vaccination. The rearrangement joins TRBV10-2 to TRBJ2-5; TRBD1 is a possible D gene (6 bases). Here the CDR3 reads CASRTTGQETQYF. The CDR3, as DNA: TGCGCCAGCAGAACGACAGGCCAAGAGACCCAGTACTTC.